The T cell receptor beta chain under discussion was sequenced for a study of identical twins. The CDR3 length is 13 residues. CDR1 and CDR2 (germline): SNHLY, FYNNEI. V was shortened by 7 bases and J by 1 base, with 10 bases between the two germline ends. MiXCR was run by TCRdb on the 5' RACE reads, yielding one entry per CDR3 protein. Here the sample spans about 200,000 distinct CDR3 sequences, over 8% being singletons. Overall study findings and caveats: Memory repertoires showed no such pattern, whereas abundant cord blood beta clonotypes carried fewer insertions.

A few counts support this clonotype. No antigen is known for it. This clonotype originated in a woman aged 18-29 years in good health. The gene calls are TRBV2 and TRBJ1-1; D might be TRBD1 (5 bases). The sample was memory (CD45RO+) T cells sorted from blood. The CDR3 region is CASNAQANTEAFF. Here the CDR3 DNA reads TGTGCCAGCAATGCACAGGCGAACACTGAAGCTTTCTTT. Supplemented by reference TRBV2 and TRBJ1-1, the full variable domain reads EPEVTQTPSHQVTQMGQEVILRCVPISNHLYFYWYRQILGQKVEFLVSFYNNEISEKSEIFDDQFSVERPDGSNFTLKIRSTKLEDSAMYFCASNAQANTEAFFGQGTRLTVV.